A selection of T cell receptor beta chains follows, all from one sample in a study of T cell repertoires in cytomegalovirus infection. Antigen specificity for these receptors is unknown. TCRdb reprocessed the reads via MiXCR and lists one record per CDR3 protein. The sample shows fewer than 200,000 distinct CDR3 sequences, about 20% of them seen only once. Here the sequenced sample was CD8+ T cells from cultured PBMCs, taken from culture after CMV antigen stimulation. These receptors came from a human donor in good health (CMV status not recorded). Some clones in this sample may be carry-over from other donors' samples. Both conserved end residues are part of each CDR3. The order of the fields is D gene, J gene, V gene, CDR3 protein. The D gene is left open where the match is weak.

d_call: .
j_call: TRBJ2-2
v_call: TRBV30
cdr3_aa: CAWSPGHVTGELFF

d_call: TRBD2
j_call: TRBJ2-5
v_call: TRBV7-8
cdr3_aa: CASSSTRSGGAGETQYF

d_call: .
j_call: TRBJ2-1
v_call: TRBV4-1
cdr3_aa: CASSQKTGSYNEQFF

d_call: TRBD2
j_call: TRBJ2-1
v_call: TRBV4-3
cdr3_aa: CASSQDGTGGEEQFF

d_call: .
j_call: TRBJ2-1
v_call: TRBV5-6
cdr3_aa: CASSVGGPRSYNEQFF

d_call: TRBD1
j_call: TRBJ2-1
v_call: TRBV2
cdr3_aa: CASSVHRQGGEQFF

d_call: .
j_call: TRBJ2-1
v_call: TRBV6-1
cdr3_aa: CASSLWDPTGEVRRGSNEQFF

d_call: TRBD1
j_call: TRBJ2-3
v_call: TRBV27
cdr3_aa: CASSLRDRETDTQYF

d_call: TRBD1
j_call: TRBJ1-2
v_call: TRBV5-4
cdr3_aa: CASSWAGTGLNNGYTF

d_call: TRBD1
j_call: TRBJ2-5
v_call: TRBV7-6
cdr3_aa: CASSLAQGARETQYF

d_call: .
j_call: TRBJ1-2
v_call: TRBV4-1
cdr3_aa: CASSHLWGENYGYTF

d_call: TRBD1
j_call: TRBJ1-5
v_call: TRBV9
cdr3_aa: CASSVGTGDAQPQHF

d_call: .
j_call: TRBJ1-2
v_call: TRBV12-3/TRBV12-4
cdr3_aa: CASRLHTF

d_call: .
j_call: TRBJ1-2
v_call: TRBV4-1
cdr3_aa: CASSRIQENYGYTF

d_call: TRBD1
j_call: TRBJ1-5
v_call: TRBV15
cdr3_aa: CATSARRGGQPQHF

d_call: .
j_call: TRBJ2-1
v_call: TRBV7-2
cdr3_aa: CASSLDGSWGDNEQFF

d_call: .
j_call: TRBJ1-1
v_call: TRBV2
cdr3_aa: CARVEGWEPNTEAFF

d_call: TRBD2
j_call: TRBJ2-7
v_call: TRBV5-5
cdr3_aa: CASSLGASGAYEQYF

d_call: .
j_call: TRBJ2-7
v_call: TRBV6-5
cdr3_aa: CASSSMTGSGEQYF

d_call: .
j_call: TRBJ2-7
v_call: TRBV4-3
cdr3_aa: CASSQDHQRLGEQYF

d_call: TRBD1
j_call: TRBJ1-4
v_call: TRBV12-3/TRBV12-4
cdr3_aa: CASSLGQGYEKLFF

d_call: TRBD1
j_call: TRBJ2-3
v_call: TRBV9
cdr3_aa: CASSASTGLTDTQYF

d_call: TRBD1
j_call: TRBJ1-2
v_call: TRBV28
cdr3_aa: CASSPDRDRGRGYTF

d_call: .
j_call: TRBJ1-6
v_call: TRBV7-8
cdr3_aa: CASSLAGPGSPLHF